Sequencing of this T cell receptor (beta chain) was carried out in a study of blood T cell repertoires in COVID-19. The CDR3 has 16 residues. Germline V gene sequence: CDR1 ENHRY, CDR2 SYGVKD. V was shortened by 0 bases and J by 4 bases, with 16 bases between the two germline ends. The cohort comprised adults aged about 18 to 90 years residing in about two dozen US areas. Participant-given clinical history determined each cohort assignment. Recovered participants had two consecutive negative NP/OP PCR tests, healthcare professional clearance, or symptom resolution. The protocol was immunoSEQ multiplex PCR, while the TCRdb copy is restricted to in-frame clones and leaves out a portion. The top ten clones hold 3.5% to 5.5% of a sample with roughly 250,000 clones, around 85% of them seen once.

J is TRBJ2-7 and V is TRBV10-3; D might be TRBD2 (5 bases). The specimen sequenced was PBMCs or T cells enriched from blood (not recorded which). The clonotype originates from a woman aged 25 to 45 who had recovered from COVID-19. The CDR3 DNA reads as TGTGCCATCAGTGAGTCGAGGGTACTCAACACATACGAGCAGTACTTC. This codes for CAISESRVLNTYEQYF.